A single TCR beta chain is shown here with its context. As yet, its antigen is unknown. CDR1 is MGHRA, CDR2 YSYEKL, per germline. This CDR3 comprises 19 residues. With 0 bases clipped from V and 0 bases from J, the junction kept 11 bases outside the gene matches. The PCR made use of 60 Vbeta and 13 Jbeta primers. Measured with immunoSEQ multiplex PCR; TCRdb has only the in-frame clones, and not every one. The sample includes around 160,000 clones, more than 70% of them seen just once. This sample was taken from a study of cytomegalovirus exposure and HLA in healthy donors. The overall study: Of a few hundred genotyped donors, about 80% clustered with self-reported Caucasian donors. Study-wide results and caveats: The only immune exposure information that was available was CMV serostatus.

Whereas donors were nominally healthy upon sampling, unrecorded immune exposures were probable. The sequencing input was PBMCs. This chain uses TRBV4-1 with TRBJ2-7, with 10 bases that match TRBD2. The TCR comes from a woman between 35 and 50 years old in good health and CMV-seropositive. The CDR3 DNA sequence: TGCGCCAGCAGCCAAGAAGTAGCTAGCGGGAGACTGGGCTCCTACGAGCAGTACTTC. Its translation is CASSQEVASGRLGSYEQYF.